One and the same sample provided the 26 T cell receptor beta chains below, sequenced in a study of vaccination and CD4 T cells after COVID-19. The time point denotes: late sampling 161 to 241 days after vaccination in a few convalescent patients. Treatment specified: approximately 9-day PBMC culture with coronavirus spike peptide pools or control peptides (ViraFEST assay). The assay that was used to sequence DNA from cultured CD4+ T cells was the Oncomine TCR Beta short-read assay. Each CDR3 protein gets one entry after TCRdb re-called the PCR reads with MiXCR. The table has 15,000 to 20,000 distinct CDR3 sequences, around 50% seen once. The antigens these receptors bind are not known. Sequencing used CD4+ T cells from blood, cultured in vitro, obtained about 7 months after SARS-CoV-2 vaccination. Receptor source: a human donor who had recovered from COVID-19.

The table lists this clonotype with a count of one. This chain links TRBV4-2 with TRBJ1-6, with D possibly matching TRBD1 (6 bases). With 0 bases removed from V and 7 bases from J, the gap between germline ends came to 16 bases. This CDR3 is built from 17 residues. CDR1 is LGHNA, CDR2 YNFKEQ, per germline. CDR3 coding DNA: TGTGCCAGCAGCCAAGATTTGGGAGGGGGGAGGAATTCACCCCTCCACTTT. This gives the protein CASSQDLGGGRNSPLHF.

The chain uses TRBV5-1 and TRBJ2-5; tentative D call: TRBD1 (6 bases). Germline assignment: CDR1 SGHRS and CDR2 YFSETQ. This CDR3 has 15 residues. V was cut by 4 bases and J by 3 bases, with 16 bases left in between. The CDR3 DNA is TGCGCCAGCAGCATACCCGGGACAACGAAAGAGACCCAGTACTTC. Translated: CASSIPGTTKETQYF.

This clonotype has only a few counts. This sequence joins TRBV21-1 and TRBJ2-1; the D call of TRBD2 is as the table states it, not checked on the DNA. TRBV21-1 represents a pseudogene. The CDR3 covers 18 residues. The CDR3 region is CASSHPQSSGGIYNEQFF. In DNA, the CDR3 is TGTGCCAGCAGCCATCCCCAGTCGTCGGGAGGCATCTACAATGAGCAGTTCTTC.

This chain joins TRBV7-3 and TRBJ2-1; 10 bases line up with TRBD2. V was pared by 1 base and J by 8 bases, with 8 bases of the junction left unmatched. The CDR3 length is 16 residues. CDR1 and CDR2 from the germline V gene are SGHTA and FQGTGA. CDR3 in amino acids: CASSLIPSGGSDEQFF. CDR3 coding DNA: TGTGCCAGCAGCTTAATCCCTAGCGGGGGTTCGGATGAGCAGTTCTTC. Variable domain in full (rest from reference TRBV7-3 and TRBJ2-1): GAGVSQTPSNKVTEKGKYVELRCDPISGHTALYWYRQSLGQGPEFLIYFQGTGAADDSGLPNDRFFAVRPEGSVSTLKIQRTERGDSAVYLCASSLIPSGGSDEQFFGPGTRLTVL.

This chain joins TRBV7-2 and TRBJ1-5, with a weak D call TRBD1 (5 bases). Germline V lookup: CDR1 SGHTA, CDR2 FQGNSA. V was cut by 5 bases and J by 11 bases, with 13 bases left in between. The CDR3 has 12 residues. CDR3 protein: CASSPGGDAQHF. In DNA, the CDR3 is TGTGCCAGCAGCCCCGGGGGGGACGCCCAGCATTTT. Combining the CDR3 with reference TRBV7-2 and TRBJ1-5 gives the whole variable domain GAGVSQSPSNKVTEKGKDVELRCDPISGHTALYWYRQSLGQGLEFLIYFQGNSAPDKSGLPSDRFSAERTGGSVSTLTIQRTQQEDSAVYLCASSPGGDAQHFGDGTRLSIL.

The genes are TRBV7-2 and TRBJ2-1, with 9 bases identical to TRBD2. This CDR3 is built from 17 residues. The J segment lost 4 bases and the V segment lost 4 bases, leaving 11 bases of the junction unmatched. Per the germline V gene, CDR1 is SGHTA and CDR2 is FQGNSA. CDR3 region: CASSSYGLAGLYNEQFF. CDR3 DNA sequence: TGTGCCAGCAGCTCCTACGGCCTAGCGGGGCTTTACAATGAGCAGTTCTTC.

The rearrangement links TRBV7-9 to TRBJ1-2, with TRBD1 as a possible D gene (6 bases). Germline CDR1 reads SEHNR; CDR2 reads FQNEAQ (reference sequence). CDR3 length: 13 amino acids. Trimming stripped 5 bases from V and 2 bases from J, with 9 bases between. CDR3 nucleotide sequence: TGTGCCAGCAGCCGGGGACAAAACTATGGCTACACCTTC. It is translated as CASSRGQNYGYTF. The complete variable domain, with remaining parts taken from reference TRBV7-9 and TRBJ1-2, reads DTGVSQNPRHKITKRGQNVTFRCDPISEHNRLYWYRQTLGQGPEFLTYFQNEAQLEKSRLLSDRFSAERPKGSFSTLEIQRTEQGDSAMYLCASSRGQNYGYTFGSGTRLTVV.

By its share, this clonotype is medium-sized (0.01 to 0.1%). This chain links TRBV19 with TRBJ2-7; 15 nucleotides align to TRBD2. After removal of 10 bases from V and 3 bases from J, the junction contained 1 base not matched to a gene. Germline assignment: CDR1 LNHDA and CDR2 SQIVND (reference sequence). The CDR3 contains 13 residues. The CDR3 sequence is CATGLAGGYEQYF. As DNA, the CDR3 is TGTGCCACGGGACTAGCGGGGGGCTACGAGCAGTACTTC.

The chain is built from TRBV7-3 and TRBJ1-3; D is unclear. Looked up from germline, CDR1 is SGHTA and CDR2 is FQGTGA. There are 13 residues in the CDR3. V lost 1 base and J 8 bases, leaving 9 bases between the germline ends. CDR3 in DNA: TGTGCCAGCAGCTTAAGACCTGGGGACACCATATATTTT. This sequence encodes CASSLRPGDTIYF.

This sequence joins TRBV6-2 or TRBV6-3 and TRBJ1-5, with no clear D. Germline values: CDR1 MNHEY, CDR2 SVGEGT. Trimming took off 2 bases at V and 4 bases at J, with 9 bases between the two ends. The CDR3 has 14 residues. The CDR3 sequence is CASSYRAENQPQHF. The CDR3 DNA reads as TGTGCCAGCAGTTACCGGGCCGAAAATCAGCCCCAGCATTTT.

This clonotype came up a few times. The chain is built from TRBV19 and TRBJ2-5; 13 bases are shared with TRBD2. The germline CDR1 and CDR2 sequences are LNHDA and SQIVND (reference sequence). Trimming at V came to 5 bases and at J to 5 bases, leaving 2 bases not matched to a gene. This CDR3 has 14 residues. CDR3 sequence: CASSSLAGGETQYF. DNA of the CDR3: TGTGCCAGTAGTTCACTAGCGGGAGGGGAGACCCAGTACTTC.

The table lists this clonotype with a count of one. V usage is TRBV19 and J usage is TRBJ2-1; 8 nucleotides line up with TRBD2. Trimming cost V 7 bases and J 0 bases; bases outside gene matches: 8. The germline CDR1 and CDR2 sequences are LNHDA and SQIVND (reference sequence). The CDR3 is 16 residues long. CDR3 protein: CASTPRGGSSYNEQFF. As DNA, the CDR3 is TGTGCCAGTACCCCCCGGGGGGGTAGCTCCTACAATGAGCAGTTCTTC.

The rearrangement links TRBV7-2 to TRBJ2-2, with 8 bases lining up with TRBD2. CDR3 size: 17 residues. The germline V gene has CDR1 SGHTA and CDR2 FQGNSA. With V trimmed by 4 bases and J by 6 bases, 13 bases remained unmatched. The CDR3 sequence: CASSYLPGGRKAGELFF. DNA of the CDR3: TGTGCCAGCAGCTATCTACCCGGCGGGAGGAAGGCCGGGGAGCTGTTTTTT.

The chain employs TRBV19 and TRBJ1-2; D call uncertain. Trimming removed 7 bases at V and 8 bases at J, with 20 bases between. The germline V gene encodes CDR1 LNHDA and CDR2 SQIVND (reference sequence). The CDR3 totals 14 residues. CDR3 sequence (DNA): TGTGCCAGTACCCCCCCGCGGCAGTGGAAAGGCTACACCTTC. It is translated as CASTPPRQWKGYTF.

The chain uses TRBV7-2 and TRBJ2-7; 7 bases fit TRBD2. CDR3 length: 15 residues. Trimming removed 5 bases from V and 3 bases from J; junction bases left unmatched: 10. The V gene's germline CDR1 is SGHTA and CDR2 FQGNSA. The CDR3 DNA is TGTGCCAGCAGCCCCAGGAGCGGGGTCCTCTACGAGCAGTACTTC. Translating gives CASSPRSGVLYEQYF.

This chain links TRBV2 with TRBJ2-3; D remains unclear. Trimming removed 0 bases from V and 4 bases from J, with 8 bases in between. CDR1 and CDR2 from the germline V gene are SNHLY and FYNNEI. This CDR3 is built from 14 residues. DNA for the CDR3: TGTGCCAGCAGTGAAGCTACTTCTGCAGATACGCAGTATTTT. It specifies CASSEATSADTQYF.

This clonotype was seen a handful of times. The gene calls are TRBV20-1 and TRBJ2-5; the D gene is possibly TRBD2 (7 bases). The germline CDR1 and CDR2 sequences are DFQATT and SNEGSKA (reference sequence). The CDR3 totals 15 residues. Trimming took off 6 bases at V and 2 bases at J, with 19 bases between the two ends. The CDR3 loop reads CSATSGRGGQETQYF. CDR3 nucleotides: TGCAGTGCCACCTCGGGCAGGGGAGGGCAAGAGACCCAGTACTTC.

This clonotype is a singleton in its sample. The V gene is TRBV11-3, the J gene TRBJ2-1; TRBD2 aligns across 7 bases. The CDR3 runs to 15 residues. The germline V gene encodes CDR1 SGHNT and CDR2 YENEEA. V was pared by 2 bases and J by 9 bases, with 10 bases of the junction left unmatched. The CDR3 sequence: CASSLSSGNGFEQFF. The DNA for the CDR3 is TGTGCCAGCAGCTTATCAAGCGGGAACGGGTTTGAGCAGTTCTTC.

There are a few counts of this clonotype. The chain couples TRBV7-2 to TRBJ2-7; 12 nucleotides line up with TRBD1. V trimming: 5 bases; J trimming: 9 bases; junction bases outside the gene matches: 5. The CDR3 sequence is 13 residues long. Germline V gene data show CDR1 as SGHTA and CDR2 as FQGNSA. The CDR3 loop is CASSPGQGAGQYF. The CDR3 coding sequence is TGTGCCAGCAGCCCGGGACAGGGGGCAGGGCAGTACTTC.

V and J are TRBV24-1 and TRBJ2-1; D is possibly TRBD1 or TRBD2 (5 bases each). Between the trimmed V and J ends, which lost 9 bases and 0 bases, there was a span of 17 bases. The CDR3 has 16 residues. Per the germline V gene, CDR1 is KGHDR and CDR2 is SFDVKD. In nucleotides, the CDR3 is TGTGCCACCTCTGCCGGGACCCTGAGCTCCTACAATGAGCAGTTCTTC. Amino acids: CATSAGTLSSYNEQFF.

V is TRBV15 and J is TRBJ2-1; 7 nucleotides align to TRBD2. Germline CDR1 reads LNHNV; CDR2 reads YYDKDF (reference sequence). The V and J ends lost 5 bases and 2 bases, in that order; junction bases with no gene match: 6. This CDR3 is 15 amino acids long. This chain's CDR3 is CATSGSSGTYNEQFF. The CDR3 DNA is TGTGCCACCAGCGGGTCTAGCGGAACCTACAATGAGCAGTTCTTC. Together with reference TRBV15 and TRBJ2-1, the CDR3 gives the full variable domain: DAMVIQNPRYQVTQFGKPVTLSCSQTLNHNVMYWYQQKSSQAPKLLFHYYDKDFNNEADTPDNFQSRRPNTSFCFLDIRSPGLGDTAMYLCATSGSSGTYNEQFFGPGTRLTVL.

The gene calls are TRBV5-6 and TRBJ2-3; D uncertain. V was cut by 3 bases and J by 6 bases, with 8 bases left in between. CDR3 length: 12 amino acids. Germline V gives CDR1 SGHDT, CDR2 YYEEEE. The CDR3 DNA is TGTGCCAGCAGCTCCGTCCATGATACGCAGTATTTT. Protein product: CASSSVHDTQYF.

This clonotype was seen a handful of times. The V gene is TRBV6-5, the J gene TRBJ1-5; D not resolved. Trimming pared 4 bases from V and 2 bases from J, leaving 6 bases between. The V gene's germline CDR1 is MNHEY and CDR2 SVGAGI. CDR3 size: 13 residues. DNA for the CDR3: TGTGCCAGCAGTTTTATGGGCAATCAGCCCCAGCATTTT. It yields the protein CASSFMGNQPQHF.

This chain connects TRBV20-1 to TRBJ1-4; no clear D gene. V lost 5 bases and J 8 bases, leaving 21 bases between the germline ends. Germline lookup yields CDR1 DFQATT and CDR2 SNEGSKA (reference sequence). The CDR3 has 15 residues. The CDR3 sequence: CSAPRSEGSNEKLFF. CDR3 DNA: TGCAGTGCTCCCCGATCGGAGGGTAGTAACGAAAAACTGTTTTTT.

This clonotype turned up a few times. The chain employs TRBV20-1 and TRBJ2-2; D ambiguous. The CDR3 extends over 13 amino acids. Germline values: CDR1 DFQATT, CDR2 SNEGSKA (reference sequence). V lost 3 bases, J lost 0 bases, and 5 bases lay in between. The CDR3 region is CSASRPNTGELFF. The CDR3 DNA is TGCAGTGCTAGTCGGCCGAACACCGGGGAGCTGTTTTTT.

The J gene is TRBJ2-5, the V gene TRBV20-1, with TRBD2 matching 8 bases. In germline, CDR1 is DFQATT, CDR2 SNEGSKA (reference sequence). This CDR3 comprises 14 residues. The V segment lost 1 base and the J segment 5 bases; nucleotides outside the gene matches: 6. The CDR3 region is CSARAGLDQETQYF. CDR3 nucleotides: TGCAGTGCTAGAGCGGGACTAGATCAGGAGACCCAGTACTTC.